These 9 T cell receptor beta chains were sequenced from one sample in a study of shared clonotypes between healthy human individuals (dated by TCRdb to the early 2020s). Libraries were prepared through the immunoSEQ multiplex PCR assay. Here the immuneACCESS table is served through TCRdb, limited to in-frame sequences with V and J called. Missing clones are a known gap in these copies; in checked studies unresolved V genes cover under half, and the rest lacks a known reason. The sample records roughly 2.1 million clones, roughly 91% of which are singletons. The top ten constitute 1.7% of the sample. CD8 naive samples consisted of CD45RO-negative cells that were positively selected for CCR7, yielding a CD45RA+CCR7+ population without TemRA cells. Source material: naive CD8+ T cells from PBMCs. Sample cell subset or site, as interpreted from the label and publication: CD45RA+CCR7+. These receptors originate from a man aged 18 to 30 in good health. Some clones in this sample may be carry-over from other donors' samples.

CDR3 in DNA: TGTGCCAGTAGCTCGGACAGGTGGAAGCAGTTCTTC. It specifies CASSSDRWKQFF. The chain links TRBV19 to TRBJ2-1; 7 bases line up with TRBD1. CDR3 length equals 12 residues. V was clipped by 6 bases and J by 11 bases; unmatched bases: 7. Germline V CDR1 and CDR2: LNHDA, SQIVND (reference sequence).

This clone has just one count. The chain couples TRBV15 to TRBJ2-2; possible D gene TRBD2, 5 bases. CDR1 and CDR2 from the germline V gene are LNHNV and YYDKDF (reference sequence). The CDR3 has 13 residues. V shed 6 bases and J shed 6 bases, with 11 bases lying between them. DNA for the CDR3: TGTGCCACCAGAACTAGTTTTCCCGGGGAGCTGTTTTTT. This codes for CATRTSFPGELFF.

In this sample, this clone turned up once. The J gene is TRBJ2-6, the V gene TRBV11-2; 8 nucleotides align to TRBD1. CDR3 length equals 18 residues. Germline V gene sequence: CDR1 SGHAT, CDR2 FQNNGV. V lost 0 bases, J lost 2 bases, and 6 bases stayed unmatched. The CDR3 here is CASSLEAGGAPGANVLTF. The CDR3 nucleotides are TGTGCCAGCAGCTTAGAGGCAGGGGGCGCGCCTGGGGCCAACGTCCTGACTTTC.

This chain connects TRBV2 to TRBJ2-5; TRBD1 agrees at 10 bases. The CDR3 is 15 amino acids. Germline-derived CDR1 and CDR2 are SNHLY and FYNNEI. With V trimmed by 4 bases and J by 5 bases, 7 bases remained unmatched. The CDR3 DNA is TGTGCCAGCAGTGGCCCAGACAGGGGGCACGAGACCCAGTACTTC. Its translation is CASSGPDRGHETQYF.

This CDR3 reads CASSSPDQGVYGYTF. CDR3 nucleotide sequence: TGTGCCAGCAGCTCCCCAGATCAAGGAGTATATGGCTACACCTTC. V usage is TRBV7-3 and J usage is TRBJ1-2; D is unclear. The CDR3 runs to 15 residues. Germline V lookup: CDR1 SGHTA, CDR2 FQGTGA. Between the trimmed V and J ends, which lost 4 bases and 5 bases, there was a span of 17 bases.

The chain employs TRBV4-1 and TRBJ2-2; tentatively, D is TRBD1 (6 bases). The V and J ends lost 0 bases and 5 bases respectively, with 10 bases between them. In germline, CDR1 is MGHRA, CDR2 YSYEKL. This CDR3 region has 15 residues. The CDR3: CASSQDADRTGELFF. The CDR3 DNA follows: TGCGCCAGCAGCCAAGACGCCGACAGGACCGGGGAGCTGTTTTTT.

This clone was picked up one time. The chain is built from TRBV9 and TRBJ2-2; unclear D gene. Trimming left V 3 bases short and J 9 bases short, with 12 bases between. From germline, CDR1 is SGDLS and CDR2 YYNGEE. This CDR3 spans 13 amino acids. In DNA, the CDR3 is TGTGCCAGCAGCGGACGAGACAAGTGGGAGCTGTTTTTT. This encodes CASSGRDKWELFF. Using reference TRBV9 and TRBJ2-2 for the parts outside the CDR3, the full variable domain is DSGVTQTPKHLITATGQRVTLRCSPRSGDLSVYWYQQSLDQGLQFLIQYYNGEERAKGNILERFSAQQFPDLHSELNLSSLELGDSALYFCASSGRDKWELFFGEGSRLTVL.

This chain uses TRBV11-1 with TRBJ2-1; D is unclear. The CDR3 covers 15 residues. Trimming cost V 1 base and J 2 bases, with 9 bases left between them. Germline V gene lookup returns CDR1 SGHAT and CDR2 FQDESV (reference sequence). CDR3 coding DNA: TGTGCCAGCAGCTTAGGTTTGTCAGCCTACAATGAGCAGTTCTTC. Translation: CASSLGLSAYNEQFF.

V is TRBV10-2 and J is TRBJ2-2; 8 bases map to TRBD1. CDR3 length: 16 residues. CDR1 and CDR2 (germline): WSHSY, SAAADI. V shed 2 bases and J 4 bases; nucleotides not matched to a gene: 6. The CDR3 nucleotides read TGCGCCAGCAGTGAGACCAGGGGGCGAGGCACCGGGGAGCTGTTTTTT. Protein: CASSETRGRGTGELFF.